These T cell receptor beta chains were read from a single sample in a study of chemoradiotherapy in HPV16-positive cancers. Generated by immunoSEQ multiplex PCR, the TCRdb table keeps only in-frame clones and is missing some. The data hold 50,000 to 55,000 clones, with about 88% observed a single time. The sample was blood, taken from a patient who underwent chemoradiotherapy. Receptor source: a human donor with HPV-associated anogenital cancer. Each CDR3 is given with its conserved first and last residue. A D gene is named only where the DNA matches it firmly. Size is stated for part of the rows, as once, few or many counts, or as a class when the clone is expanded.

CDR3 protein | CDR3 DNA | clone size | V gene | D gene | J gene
CASSLGWNQPQHF | TGTGCCAGCAGTCTTGGGTGGAATCAGCCCCAGCATTTT | NA | TRBV6-5 | NA | TRBJ1-5
CASTTLGLGGYGYTF | TGTGCCAGCACTACCCTGGGTCTGGGGGGCTATGGCTACACCTTC | NA | TRBV2 | NA | TRBJ1-2
CAWSGLNTEAFF | TGTGCCTGGAGCGGGCTGAACACTGAAGCTTTCTTT | NA | TRBV30 | NA | TRBJ1-1
CASSLGQGFSGANVLTF | TGCGCCAGCAGCTTAGGGCAGGGTTTCTCTGGGGCCAACGTCCTGACTTTC | NA | TRBV5-1 | NA | TRBJ2-6
CASSLEGVRGPEAFF | TGCGCCAGCAGCTTGGAAGGCGTTAGGGGGCCTGAAGCTTTCTTT | NA | TRBV5-1 | TRBD1 | TRBJ1-1
CATSRDPSSQYEQYF | TGTGCCACCAGCAGAGACCCTTCCTCCCAGTACGAGCAGTACTTC | NA | TRBV15 | NA | TRBJ2-7
CASEPQSYEQYF | TGTGCCAGCGAGCCTCAATCCTACGAGCAGTACTTC | medium-sized | TRBV6-1 | NA | TRBJ2-7
CASSSSGPSSYNEQFF | TGTGCCAGCAGCTCTAGCGGGCCAAGCTCCTACAATGAGCAGTTCTTC | NA | TRBV5-6 | TRBD2 | TRBJ2-1
CASSPHGGTSGGYEQYF | TGTGCCAGCAGTCCCCACGGGGGGACTAGCGGGGGCTACGAGCAGTACTTC | NA | TRBV27 | TRBD2 | TRBJ2-7
CACGGSIGEKLFF | TGTGCCTGCGGGGGCAGTATAGGTGAAAAACTGTTTTTT | NA | TRBV6-5 | NA | TRBJ1-4
CASSLGGGKNIQYF | TGTGCCAGCAGCTTAGGTGGCGGCAAAAACATTCAGTACTTC | NA | TRBV7-3 | NA | TRBJ2-4
CASQTADTQYF | TGCGCCAGCCAAACCGCAGATACGCAGTATTTT | NA | TRBV5-1 | NA | TRBJ2-3
CASSQVSGVTGELFF | TGCGCCAGCAGCCAAGTGTCAGGGGTCACCGGGGAGCTGTTTTTT | once | TRBV4-3 | NA | TRBJ2-2
CASSAPGAGLRETQYF | TGTGCCAGCAGCGCACCTGGGGCGGGATTACGGGAGACCCAGTACTTC | NA | TRBV9 | NA | TRBJ2-5
CASSPSGSSGDTQYF | TGTGCCAGCTCACCAAGCGGGAGTTCGGGAGATACGCAGTATTTT | NA | TRBV18 | TRBD2 | TRBJ2-3
CASSPAGLGTSYEQYF | TGTGCCAGCAGCCCAGCGGGGCTGGGTACCTCCTACGAGCAGTACTTC | NA | TRBV5-4 | TRBD2 | TRBJ2-7
CASKKGESPLHF | TGTGCCAGCAAAAAAGGGGAGTCACCCCTCCACTTT | once | TRBV6-6 | NA | TRBJ1-6
CASSQVWDRVGQETQYF | TGCGCCAGCAGCCAAGTATGGGACAGGGTAGGGCAAGAGACCCAGTACTTC | NA | TRBV4-1 | TRBD1 | TRBJ2-5
CASSGGQRYEQYF | TGCGCCAGCAGCGGGGGACAGCGCTACGAGCAGTACTTC | few | TRBV5-1 | TRBD1 | TRBJ2-7
CASSGDSLSGNTIYF | TGTGCCAGCAGCGGGGACAGTCTCTCTGGAAACACCATATATTTT | NA | TRBV9 | TRBD1 | TRBJ1-3
CASSLGGNGNGELFF | TGTGCCAGCAGCTTAGGAGGGAACGGTAACGGGGAGCTGTTTTTT | NA | TRBV11-3 | NA | TRBJ2-2
CASSQVERGNTEAFF | TGCGCCAGCAGCCAAGTGGAACGGGGGAACACTGAAGCTTTCTTT | NA | TRBV4-3 | NA | TRBJ1-1
CASSESGATNEKLFF | TGTGCCAGCAGTGAATCCGGTGCAACTAATGAAAAACTGTTTTTT | NA | TRBV6-1 | NA | TRBJ1-4
CASGLAGISYNEQFF | TGTGCCAGTGGCTTAGCGGGGATCTCCTACAATGAGCAGTTCTTC | NA | TRBV19 | TRBD2 | TRBJ2-1
CASRGTSENNEQFF | TGTGCCAGCAGAGGGACTAGCGAGAACAATGAGCAGTTCTTC | NA | TRBV6-5 | TRBD2 | TRBJ2-1
CASSARTSGETQYF | TGTGCCAGTAGTGCAAGGACTAGCGGGGAGACCCAGTACTTC | NA | TRBV19 | TRBD2 | TRBJ2-5
CASSFGQGYSEQYF | TGTGCCAGCAGCTTTGGGCAGGGTTACTCCGAGCAGTACTTC | NA | TRBV7-2 | NA | TRBJ2-7
CASSFGVARETQYF | TGTGCCAGCAGCTTCGGGGTAGCGAGGGAGACCCAGTACTTC | NA | TRBV5-6 | NA | TRBJ2-5
CASSRGQLSSYEQYF | TGTGCCAGTAGTAGGGGACAACTGAGCTCCTACGAGCAGTACTTC | once | TRBV19 | NA | TRBJ2-7
CASSQDLAGKYYGYTF | TGCGCCAGCAGCCAAGATCTTGCCGGGAAGTACTATGGCTACACCTTC | NA | TRBV4-3 | NA | TRBJ1-2
CASSLPGPYGYTF | TGTGCCAGCAGCTTACCGGGGCCCTATGGCTACACCTTC | NA | TRBV5-8 | NA | TRBJ1-2
CASMSAAQETQYF | TGTGCCAGCATGTCGGCGGCACAAGAGACCCAGTACTTC | NA | TRBV7-6 | NA | TRBJ2-5
CASSLARFLSGDEQFF | TGTGCCAGCAGCTTAGCGCGATTCTTGTCAGGGGATGAGCAGTTCTTC | NA | TRBV7-2 | NA | TRBJ2-1
CASSLLRAINQPQHF | TGTGCCAGCAGCTTACTTAGGGCGATCAATCAGCCCCAGCATTTT | NA | TRBV7-8 | NA | TRBJ1-5
CAITRGSYDNEQFF | TGTGCCATCACCAGGGGGTCTTATGACAATGAGCAGTTCTTC | NA | TRBV6-1 | TRBD1 | TRBJ2-1
CASSLERSGGSGTQYF | TGCGCCAGCAGCTTGGAGAGAAGCGGGGGGTCCGGGACCCAGTACTTC | NA | TRBV5-1 | TRBD2 | TRBJ2-5
CASGPHYRGVGLDTQYF | TGTGCTAGTGGCCCCCACTACAGGGGAGTAGGCCTAGATACGCAGTATTTT | NA | TRBV12-5 | TRBD1 | TRBJ2-3
CASSFSGREDTQYF | TGTGCCAGCAGCTTTAGCGGGAGAGAAGATACGCAGTATTTT | NA | TRBV7-6 | TRBD2 | TRBJ2-3
CASSTTGIELFF | TGTGCCAGCAGTACCACAGGGATCGAACTGTTTTTT | NA | TRBV6-5 | NA | TRBJ1-4
CASSLGGSGNTIYF | TGTGCCAGCAGCTTGGGGGGCTCTGGAAACACCATATATTTT | NA | TRBV5-4 | NA | TRBJ1-3
CASSENRLEQYF | TGTGCCAGCAGTGAAAATCGGCTAGAGCAGTACTTC | once | TRBV6-1 | NA | TRBJ2-7
CAITQSGSNEQFF | TGTGCCATCACCCAATCCGGGAGCAATGAGCAGTTCTTC | NA | TRBV10-3 | NA | TRBJ2-1
CASSQEVAGPLADTQYF | TGCGCCAGCAGCCAAGAAGTAGCGGGACCCCTAGCAGATACGCAGTATTTT | NA | TRBV4-3 | TRBD2 | TRBJ2-3
CASSPGYEQFF | TGTGCCAGCAGCCCGGGCTATGAGCAGTTCTTC | NA | TRBV5-5 | NA | TRBJ2-1